The 10 T cell receptor beta chains below were found in one sample sequenced in a study of cytomegalovirus exposure and HLA in healthy donors (dated by TCRdb to about 2017). The library was made by the immunoSEQ multiplex PCR assay. For the multiplex PCR, a mixture combining 60 forward primers for TCR Vbeta segments and 13 reverse primers for TCR Jbeta segments was used. Drawn from immuneACCESS, this table holds only the in-frame rearrangements with V and J called that TCRdb kept. Clones are partly lost; checked studies trace under half to an unresolved V gene and leave the rest unexplained. Here the sample has 150,000 to 200,000 clones; 75% occur a single time. In total, the top ten clones hold roughly 12% of the sample. The sequencing sample was made of PBMCs. The origin of the receptors is a young man in good health and CMV-seropositive.

V and J are TRBV10-3 and TRBJ2-1, with unresolved D. The V gene lost 1 base and the J gene lost 0 bases, with 7 bases spanning the gap. The CDR3 contains 15 residues. Germline V CDR1 and CDR2: ENHRY, SYGVKD. CDR3 DNA: TGTGCCATCAGTGAGTTCCCGAGCTCCTACAATGAGCAGTTCTTC. It encodes CAISEFPSSYNEQFF.

This clone was found a few times. The chain has TRBV28 and TRBJ1-4, with D perhaps matching TRBD1 (6 bases). The CDR3 covers 13 residues. Germline assignment: CDR1 MDHEN and CDR2 SYDVKM. V lost 6 bases and J 7 bases, leaving 12 bases between the germline ends. CDR3 nucleotide sequence: TGTGCCAGCAGGGCTAGGGGGAGTGAAAAACTGTTTTTT. Protein product: CASRARGSEKLFF.

The chain carries TRBV25-1 and TRBJ2-3; 7 bases agree with TRBD1. Trimming at V came to 6 bases and at J to 1 base, leaving 4 bases not matched to a gene. Per the germline V gene, CDR1 is MGHDK and CDR2 is SYGVNS. The CDR3 is 14 residues long. The CDR3 DNA follows: TGTGCCAGCAGGACGACAGGGCGCACAGATACGCAGTATTTT. Its protein is CASRTTGRTDTQYF. The whole variable domain, remainder taken from reference TRBV25-1 and TRBJ2-3, is EADIYQTPRYLVIGTGKKITLECSQTMGHDKMYWYQQDPGMELHLIHYSYGVNSTEKGDLSSESTVSRIRTEHFPLTLESARPSHTSQYLCASRTTGRTDTQYFGPGTRLTVL.

This clone was observed a single time. The chain employs TRBV2 and TRBJ2-1, with a tentative D call TRBD2 (6 bases). Trimming shortened V by 6 bases and J by 4 bases, and 16 bases separated the two germline ends. The CDR3 length is 15 residues. Germline V gives CDR1 SNHLY, CDR2 FYNNEI. The CDR3 loop is CASSDAGLTYNEQFF. The CDR3, as DNA: TGTGCCAGCAGCGACGCGGGACTCACTTACAATGAGCAGTTCTTC.

The CDR3: CASSVSRQGAKLFF. The CDR3 region has the DNA TGCGCCAGCTCTGTAAGTCGACAGGGCGCAAAACTGTTTTTT. V and J are TRBV5-1 and TRBJ1-4; 7 nucleotides match TRBD1. V gave up 7 bases and J gave up 10 bases; unmatched junction bases: 13. CDR1 and CDR2 (germline): SGHRS, YFSETQ. This CDR3 is 14 amino acids long.

The chain combines TRBV6-1 with TRBJ2-3; 7 bases match TRBD1. This CDR3 has 18 residues. Unmatched junction bases numbered 17, after V lost 2 bases and J lost 6 bases. CDR1 and CDR2 from the germline V gene are MNHNS and SASEGT. The CDR3 DNA follows: TGTGCCAGCAGTGAAAGGATCTCGGGCAGGGGGTATTCGGATACGCAGTATTTT. This encodes CASSERISGRGYSDTQYF.

This chain uses TRBV6-1 with TRBJ2-5, with 7 nucleotides matching TRBD1. CDR3 length: 14 amino acids. Germline CDR1 and CDR2: MNHNS and SASEGT. Losses at the gene ends were 3 bases for V and 2 bases for J; bases not matched to a gene: 3. CDR3 DNA: TGTGCCAGCAGTGATCCGGGACAGCAAGAGACCCAGTACTTC. Residues: CASSDPGQQETQYF.

The chain joins TRBV7-9 to TRBJ1-1; D is possibly TRBD1 (6 bases). Between the trimmed V and J ends, which lost 5 bases and 10 bases, there was a span of 23 bases. The CDR3 spans 15 residues. Germline CDR1 is SEHNR and CDR2 is FQNEAQ (reference sequence). This CDR3 is CASSARVGALIRAFF. CDR3 DNA sequence: TGTGCCAGCAGCGCGCGGGTGGGGGCCCTGATTCGAGCTTTCTTT.

This chain uses TRBV9 with TRBJ2-2; D possibly corresponds to TRBD2 (5 bases). The ends were cut back, 4 bases at V and 6 bases at J, with 19 bases in the middle. The germline CDR1 and CDR2 sequences are SGDLS and YYNGEE. The CDR3 loop spans 16 amino acids. CDR3 DNA: TGTGCCAGCAGCCTCGGGGAGCGTAGATGGGCCGGGGAGCTGTTTTTT. Translated, it gives CASSLGERRWAGELFF.

V gene TRBV29-1 combines with J gene TRBJ2-1, with TRBD2 matching 11 bases. The CDR3 sequence is 14 residues long. J lost 7 bases, V lost 6 bases, and 8 bases had no gene match. Germline CDR1 reads SQVTM; CDR2 reads ANQGSEA. CDR3 residues: CSVALAGAENEQFF. The DNA for the CDR3 is TGCAGCGTCGCACTAGCGGGAGCCGAGAATGAGCAGTTCTTC.